Following are 29 T cell receptor beta chains from one sample sequenced in a study of glioma-infiltrating T cells after dendritic cell vaccination. The method was immunoSEQ multiplex PCR; TCRdb's version includes in-frame clones alone and lacks a portion of them. The sample holds 95,000 or so clones; 70% to 90% are singletons and the top ten take roughly 2.9%. Specimen: blood, collected before dendritic cell vaccination. Receptors originate from a human donor with glioblastoma.

This clone was found once. The genes are TRBV2 and TRBJ1-5; D not certain. The length of the CDR3 is 12 residues. Trimming pared 8 bases from V and 3 bases from J, leaving 8 bases between. Germline-derived CDR1 and CDR2 are SNHLY and FYNNEI. CDR3 loop: CASRLYNQPQHF. The CDR3 coding sequence is TGTGCCAGCCGGTTATACAATCAGCCCCAGCATTTT.

The chain couples TRBV7-2 to TRBJ2-1; 7 bases match TRBD1. The CDR3 totals 13 residues. The germline gives CDR1 SGHTA, CDR2 FQGNSA. Trimming cost V 11 bases and J 3 bases; bases outside gene matches: 7. The CDR3 DNA is TGTGCCCACCCGGGACAGCTCTACAATGAGCAGTTCTTC. Amino acid sequence: CAHPGQLYNEQFF.

The chain links TRBV27 to TRBJ2-1, with D possibly being TRBD2 (7 bases). The CDR3 is 14 residues long. The V end was cut by 3 bases, the J end by 10 bases, with 16 bases between. The germline V gene has CDR1 MNHEY and CDR2 SMNVEV (reference sequence). CDR3 residues: CASSLSRGGREQFF. The CDR3, as DNA: TGTGCCAGCAGTTTGTCTAGGGGGGGTAGAGAGCAGTTCTTC.

This chain connects TRBV7-9 to TRBJ1-2; no clear D. The CDR3 length is 14 residues. Looked up from germline, CDR1 is SEHNR and CDR2 is FQNEAQ (reference sequence). Trimming stripped 0 bases from V and 2 bases from J, with 7 bases between. Written as DNA, the CDR3 is TGTGCCAGCAGCTTAGCAGGCAGGAACTATGGCTACACCTTC. It translates to CASSLAGRNYGYTF.

The chain has TRBV6-1 and TRBJ1-2; 8 bases fit TRBD1. Germline V gene sequence: CDR1 MNHNS, CDR2 SASEGT. This CDR3 contains 16 residues. V lost 2 bases, J lost 4 bases, and 9 bases stayed unmatched. CDR3 amino acids: CASSEYGQGGTYGYTF. CDR3 in DNA: TGTGCCAGCAGTGAATATGGACAGGGAGGAACCTATGGCTACACCTTC.

V usage is TRBV9 and J usage is TRBJ1-2; no reliable D call. The CDR3 length is 12 residues. Germline V lookup: CDR1 SGDLS, CDR2 YYNGEE. Trimming removed 0 bases at V and 6 bases at J, with 6 bases between. The CDR3 loop reads CASSVARDGYTF. The CDR3 nucleotides are TGTGCCAGCAGCGTAGCTCGGGATGGCTACACCTTC.

The chain employs TRBV7-8 and TRBJ1-3, with D perhaps TRBD1 (5 bases). The ends were cut back, 0 bases at V and 3 bases at J, with 9 bases in the middle. The CDR3 extends over 15 amino acids. Per germline, CDR1 SGHVS and CDR2 FQNEAQ. CDR3 sequence (DNA): TGTGCCAGCAGCTTAGCCGGGGGGTATGGAAACACCATATATTTT. It specifies CASSLAGGYGNTIYF. The full variable domain, rest sourced from reference TRBV7-8 and TRBJ1-3, is GAGVSQSPRYKVAKRGQDVALRCDPISGHVSLFWYQQALGQGPEFLTYFQNEAQLDKSGLPSDRFFAERPEGSVSTLKIQRTQQEDSAVYLCASSLAGGYGNTIYFGEGSWLTVV.

V is TRBV27 and J is TRBJ2-7; 7 positions match TRBD2. This CDR3 comprises 14 residues. Germline assignment: CDR1 MNHEY and CDR2 SMNVEV (reference sequence). V lost 2 bases and J lost 4; bases outside the gene matches: 5. CDR3 loop: CASSLRREAYEQYF. The CDR3 DNA reads as TGTGCCAGCAGTTTACGACGGGAGGCTTACGAGCAGTACTTC.

DNA for the CDR3: TGTGCCAGCAGCTACTCGGGACAGGGTAATTCACCCCTCCACTTT. Translated: CASSYSGQGNSPLHF. The chain employs TRBV7-6 and TRBJ1-6; 9 bases fit TRBD1. CDR1 is SGHVS, CDR2 FNYEAQ, per germline. This CDR3 has 15 residues. With V trimmed by 4 bases and J by 6 bases, 4 bases remained unmatched.

This rearrangement joins TRBV2 to TRBJ2-3; 10 bases line up with TRBD2. The germline CDR1 and CDR2 sequences are SNHLY and FYNNEI. V trimming: 6 bases; J trimming: 3 bases; junction bases outside the gene matches: 3. This CDR3 comprises 14 residues. The CDR3 nucleotides read TGTGCCAGCAGGAGAGCGGGAGGGACAGATACGCAGTATTTT. Its protein product is CASRRAGGTDTQYF.

The V gene is TRBV4-1, the J gene TRBJ1-4, with 10 bases aligning to TRBD1. V was pared by 4 bases and J by 0 bases, with 5 bases of the junction left unmatched. Germline V gene lookup returns CDR1 MGHRA and CDR2 YSYEKL. CDR3 length equals 17 residues. CDR3 protein: CASSLRQGASTNEKLFF. The CDR3 nucleotides are TGCGCCAGCAGCCTGAGACAGGGGGCCTCAACTAATGAAAAACTGTTTTTT.

This chain joins TRBV5-1 and TRBJ2-5, with D unclear. The germline CDR1 and CDR2 sequences are SGHRS and YFSETQ. This CDR3 contains 14 residues. The V gene lost 0 bases and the J gene lost 1 base, with 7 bases spanning the gap. The CDR3 protein is CASSLGTSQETQYF. In DNA form, the CDR3 reads TGCGCCAGCAGCTTGGGAACCAGCCAAGAGACCCAGTACTTC.

CDR3 bases: TGTGCCAGCAGTTGGACAGGCTCAACTAATGAAAAACTGTTTTTT. It specifies CASSWTGSTNEKLFF. The chain combines TRBV2 with TRBJ1-4; 7 bases are a match to TRBD1. The V segment lost 5 bases and the J segment 0 bases; nucleotides outside the gene matches: 3. The CDR3 spans 15 residues. The germline V gene encodes CDR1 SNHLY and CDR2 FYNNEI.

The gene calls are TRBV15 and TRBJ2-7, with 12 bases matching TRBD2. Germline CDR1 is LNHNV and CDR2 is YYDKDF (reference sequence). The CDR3 length is 17 residues. V lost 1 base to trimming and J lost 0 bases; unmatched junction nucleotides: 4. The CDR3 DNA sequence: TGTGCCACCAGCAGAGGCCGGACTAGCGGGAACTCCTACGAGCAGTACTTC. Its translation is CATSRGRTSGNSYEQYF.

The chain combines TRBV25-1 with TRBJ1-2; 10 bases fit TRBD1. V shed 2 bases and J 6 bases; nucleotides not matched to a gene: 3. Per germline, CDR1 MGHDK and CDR2 SYGVNS. This CDR3 spans 14 amino acids. The CDR3 protein is CASSEGDRGNGYTF. In nucleotides, the CDR3 is TGTGCCAGCAGTGAAGGGGACAGGGGCAATGGCTACACCTTC.

The CDR3 bases are TGTGCCAGCAGTTACGGAGGGGTTGAAGCTTTCTTT. Translating it yields CASSYGGVEAFF. The rearrangement links TRBV6-5 to TRBJ1-1, with a tentative D call TRBD1 (5 bases). The V end lost 2 bases, the J end lost 7 bases, and 8 bases lay between the germline ends. The germline CDR1 and CDR2 sequences are MNHEY and SVGAGI. The CDR3 runs to 12 residues.

This clone appeared a single time. CDR3 sequence reads: CASSSLQSDTQYF. CDR3 nucleotide sequence: TGTGCCAGCAGCTCCCTCCAGTCAGATACGCAGTATTTT. This chain joins TRBV7-7 and TRBJ2-3; D is undetermined. The CDR3 is 13 amino acids. Between the trimmed V and J ends, which lost 4 bases and 4 bases, there was a span of 9 bases. CDR1 is SSHAT, CDR2 FNYEAQ, per germline (reference sequence).

The rearrangement uses TRBV5-4 and TRBJ1-2, with 7 nucleotides matching TRBD1. From germline, CDR1 is SGHNT and CDR2 YYREEE (reference sequence). This CDR3 contains 14 residues. Losses at the gene ends were 4 bases for V and 2 bases for J; bases not matched to a gene: 5. The CDR3, as DNA: TGTGCCAGCAGCACGGGGACAGACAACTATGGCTACACCTTC. It encodes CASSTGTDNYGYTF.

The chain uses TRBV30 and TRBJ1-5; 8 positions agree with TRBD1. Germline CDR1 and CDR2: GTSNPN and SVGIG (reference sequence). This CDR3 contains 15 residues. V was clipped by 4 bases and J by 1 base; unmatched bases: 6. The CDR3 spells CAWTEGTGSNQPQHF. DNA of the CDR3: TGTGCCTGGACGGAGGGGACAGGAAGCAATCAGCCCCAGCATTTT.

The chain joins TRBV5-1 to TRBJ2-3; D unresolved. The CDR3 covers 15 residues. The germline V gene encodes CDR1 SGHRS and CDR2 YFSETQ. V dropped 4 bases and J dropped 4 bases, with 16 bases sitting between them. The DNA of the CDR3 is TGCGCCAGCAGCCGCATCGGGTTTGAAGCAGATACGCAGTATTTT. This translates into CASSRIGFEADTQYF.

This clone was detected many times. Germline is not matched at one junction end, which may reflect a read error. CDR3 coding DNA: TGTGCCAGCAGTGGGATTATAATGACTAGCGGGGGGCCCTTC. This encodes CASSGIIMTSGGPF. The rearrangement uses TRBV2 and TRBJ2-7, with 13 bases that match TRBD2. Germline V gene lookup returns CDR1 SNHLY and CDR2 FYNNEI. The CDR3 consists of 14 residues.

This clone was seen just once. CDR3 loop: CAWSVSGRRPSGNTIYF. Here the CDR3 DNA reads TGTGCCTGGAGTGTATCCGGCAGGCGTCCCTCTGGAAACACCATATATTTT. The V call is TRBV30, the J call TRBJ1-3; D is unresolved. Germline CDR1 is GTSNPN and CDR2 is SVGIG (reference sequence). Trimming cost V 0 bases and J 0 bases, with 15 bases left between them. The CDR3 spans 17 residues.

The chain uses TRBV5-8 and TRBJ2-1; 11 nucleotides match TRBD2. The CDR3 is 15 amino acids. Germline V gene data show CDR1 as SGHTS and CDR2 as YDEGEE. Germline trimming cut 1 base from V and 16 bases from J; bases unmatched to any gene: 13. Here the CDR3 DNA reads TGTGCCAGCAGCTTGACTAGCGGGAGCCGGTTGAAAACATTCTTC. Amino acid sequence: CASSLTSGSRLKTFF.

The gene calls are TRBV19 and TRBJ2-1; possible D gene TRBD2, 6 bases. V was clipped by 10 bases and J by 6 bases, with 22 bases between them. The germline CDR1 and CDR2 sequences are LNHDA and SQIVND (reference sequence). The CDR3 is 15 residues long. CDR3 loop: CATSGQGLTLNEQFF. The DNA for the CDR3 is TGTGCCACCTCGGGGCAGGGACTTACTCTCAATGAGCAGTTCTTC.

This clone rates as medium-sized (0.01 to 0.1%). CDR3 nucleotide sequence: TGTGCCAGCAGTTACGGGGGGGGCGACTATGGCTACACCTTC. It codes for CASSYGGGDYGYTF. The chain has TRBV6-5 and TRBJ1-2; D is perhaps TRBD1 (6 bases). Germline V gene sequence: CDR1 MNHEY, CDR2 SVGAGI. This CDR3 is built from 14 residues. V shed 2 bases and J shed 3 bases, with 10 bases lying between them.

V usage is TRBV6-5 and J usage is TRBJ1-6; D remains ambiguous. The CDR3 runs to 16 residues. Germline assignment: CDR1 MNHEY and CDR2 SVGAGI. The germline V and J ends were trimmed by 0 bases and 7 bases, with 13 bases remaining between them. In DNA, the CDR3 is TGTGCCAGCAGTTACTCGGCAGCGACTAGGAATTCACCCCTCCACTTT. Translating it yields CASSYSAATRNSPLHF.

Only a few counts were recorded for this clone. This CDR3 is CASSLAQAALNTIYF. CDR3 in DNA: TGTGCCAGCAGCTTAGCACAGGCTGCCCTCAACACCATATATTTT. The chain carries TRBV11-2 and TRBJ1-3; D is possibly TRBD1 (5 bases). CDR3 length: 15 amino acids. The V end lost 1 base, the J end lost 7 bases, and 14 bases lay between the germline ends. CDR1 is SGHAT and CDR2 is FQNNGV in the germline V gene. Full variable domain (remainder filled in from reference TRBV11-2 and TRBJ1-3): EAGVAQSPRYKIIEKRQSVAFWCNPISGHATLYWYQQILGQGPKLLIQFQNNGVVDDSQLPKDRFSAERLKGVDSTLKIQPAKLEDSAVYLCASSLAQAALNTIYFGEGSWLTVV.

The V and J genes are TRBV5-6 and TRBJ2-7; D possibly corresponds to TRBD1 (5 bases). With 2 bases removed from V and 2 bases from J, the gap between germline ends came to 14 bases. Germline assignment: CDR1 SGHDT and CDR2 YYEEEE. The length of the CDR3 is 15 residues. Here the CDR3 reads CASSFHGIGAYEQYF. CDR3 bases: TGTGCCAGCAGCTTCCACGGAATAGGGGCCTACGAGCAGTACTTC.

V is TRBV4-1 and J is TRBJ1-4, with 8 positions matching TRBD1. This CDR3 has 13 residues. From germline, CDR1 is MGHRA and CDR2 YSYEKL. The V segment lost 4 bases and the J segment 6 bases; nucleotides outside the gene matches: 1. The CDR3 DNA is TGCGCCAGCAGCCCCAGGGGGCATGAAAAACTGTTTTTT. It translates to CASSPRGHEKLFF.